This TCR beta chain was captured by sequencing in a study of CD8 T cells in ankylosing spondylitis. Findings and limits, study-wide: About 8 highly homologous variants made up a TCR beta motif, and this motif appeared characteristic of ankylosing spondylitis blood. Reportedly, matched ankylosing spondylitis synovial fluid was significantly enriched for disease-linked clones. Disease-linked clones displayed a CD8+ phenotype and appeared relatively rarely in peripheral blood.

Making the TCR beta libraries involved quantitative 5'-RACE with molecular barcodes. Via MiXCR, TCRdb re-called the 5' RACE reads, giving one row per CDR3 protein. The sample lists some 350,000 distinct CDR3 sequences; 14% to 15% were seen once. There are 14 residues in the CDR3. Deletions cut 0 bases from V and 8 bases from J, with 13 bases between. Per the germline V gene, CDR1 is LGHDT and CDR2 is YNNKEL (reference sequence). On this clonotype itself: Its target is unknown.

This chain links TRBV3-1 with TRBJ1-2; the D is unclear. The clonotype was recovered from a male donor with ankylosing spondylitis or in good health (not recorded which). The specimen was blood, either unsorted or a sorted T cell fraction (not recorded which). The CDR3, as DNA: TGTGCCAGCAGCCAAGAAAACGGCTACGAAGGCTACACCTTC. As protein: CASSQENGYEGYTF. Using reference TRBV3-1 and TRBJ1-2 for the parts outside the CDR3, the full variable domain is DTAVSQTPKYLVTQMGNDKSIKCEQNLGHDTMYWYKQDSKKFLKIMFSYNNKELIINETVPNRFSPKSPDKAHLNLHINSLELGDSAVYFCASSQENGYEGYTFGSGTRLTVV.